A single sample gave rise to the 5 T cell receptor beta chains below, sequenced in a study of T cell responses to AZD1222 COVID-19 vaccine. The protocol was immunoSEQ multiplex PCR, while the TCRdb copy is restricted to in-frame clones and leaves out a portion. Counted here are 110,000 to 150,000 clones, about 92% occurring once; the ten biggest clones make up 7.5% to 9.5%. The source material was peripheral blood, sampled on day 0 of AZD1222 vaccination. The origin of the receptors is an adult in good health.

The chain carries TRBV5-1 and TRBJ2-3; D not certain. V gave up 0 bases and J gave up 3 bases, with 17 bases separating them. Germline CDR1 is SGHRS and CDR2 is YFSETQ. The CDR3 totals 17 residues. The chain's CDR3 is CASSLAGTLVGTDTQYF. CDR3 DNA: TGCGCCAGCAGCTTGGCCGGAACTCTGGTTGGGACAGATACGCAGTATTTT.

J is TRBJ2-5 and V is TRBV5-1, with a tentative D call TRBD1 (5 bases). Germline V gene data show CDR1 as SGHRS and CDR2 as YFSETQ. The CDR3 loop spans 14 amino acids. With 2 bases removed from V and 5 bases from J, the gap between germline ends came to 13 bases. CDR3 region: CASSLQAQRETQYF. The DNA for the CDR3 is TGCGCCAGCAGCTTACAGGCCCAACGGGAGACCCAGTACTTC. The full variable domain, its missing parts supplied by reference TRBV5-1 and TRBJ2-5, is KAGVTQTPRYLIKTRGQQVTLSCSPISGHRSVSWYQQTPGQGLQFLFEYFSETQRNKGNFPGRFSGRQFSNSRSEMNVSTLELGDSALYLCASSLQAQRETQYFGPGTRLLVL.

The V gene is TRBV2, the J gene TRBJ2-1, with a possible D match to TRBD1 (6 bases). V was pared by 3 bases and J by 6 bases, with 6 bases between. The CDR3 length is 12 residues. Germline CDR1 is SNHLY and CDR2 is FYNNEI. The chain's CDR3 is CASSDRGNEQFF. CDR3 coding DNA: TGTGCCAGCAGTGACAGGGGCAATGAGCAGTTCTTC.

This chain connects TRBV19 to TRBJ1-6, with 8 bases lining up with TRBD1. This CDR3 is built from 15 residues. Germline values: CDR1 LNHDA, CDR2 SQIVND (reference sequence). V lost 5 bases and J lost 10; bases outside the gene matches: 10. The DNA for the CDR3 is TGTGCCAGTAGTCGACAGGACAGGGTGGGCTCACCCCTCCACTTT. It codes for CASSRQDRVGSPLHF.

J is TRBJ1-2 and V is TRBV29-1; D gene unclear. Germline CDR1 and CDR2: SQVTM and ANQGSEA. This CDR3 is built from 13 residues. V was cut by 6 bases and J by 4 bases, with 15 bases left in between. CDR3 region: CSVNHGDFYGYTF. In nucleotides, the CDR3 is TGCAGCGTCAACCACGGGGATTTCTATGGCTACACCTTC.